This TCR beta chain was captured in a study of CD8+CD57+ T cells in acquired aplastic anemia. Looking at the study overall: Sorted CD4+ and CD8+ cells yielded approximately 3.4 ug of DNA on average.

Both TCR beta VDJ combination and CDR3 sequence profiling were carried out. Genomic DNA was the template for this profiling. TCRdb re-called the reads through MiXCR, storing one row per CDR3 protein. The table includes under 200,000 distinct CDR3 sequences, less than 60% detected once. The CDR3 totals 15 residues. V dropped 0 bases and J dropped 5; count of bases not matched to a gene: 5. Looked up from germline, CDR1 is SGHRS and CDR2 is YFSETQ. Only patients with CD8+CD57+ cell expansion on flow cytometry were chosen for sequencing. This clonotype was counted ten times or more. Sequences were obtained from sorted CD4+, CD8+, or CD8+CD57+ T cells (not recorded which) from PBMCs. The V gene is TRBV5-1, the J gene TRBJ2-5, with 9 bases aligning to TRBD1. This clonotype was sampled from a human donor with aplastic anemia. CDR3 sequence (DNA): TGCGCCAGCAGCTTGGGGGACAGGGATTGGGAGACCCAGTACTTC. As protein: CASSLGDRDWETQYF.